Each of the 20 T cell receptor beta chains below was sequenced from the same sample in a study of blood T cell repertoires in COVID-19. This table comes from immunoSEQ multiplex PCR, and its TCRdb copy is limited to in-frame clones, with some not included. Of under 500,000 clones in the sample, roughly 90% were seen once. The sequencing input was peripheral blood. The receptor set was obtained from a woman aged 25 to 45 with acute or convalescent COVID-19.

This chain joins TRBV4-1 and TRBJ1-2; possibly TRBD1 for D (5 bases). Trimming pared 3 bases from V and 3 bases from J, leaving 17 bases between. Germline CDR1 and CDR2: MGHRA and YSYEKL. The CDR3 totals 16 residues. CDR3 residues: CASSQITDSPHYGYTF. For the CDR3, the DNA is TGCGCCAGCAGCCAGATAACCGACAGTCCGCACTATGGCTACACCTTC.

This chain uses TRBV19 with TRBJ1-2; D unclear. The V gene's germline CDR1 is LNHDA and CDR2 SQIVND (reference sequence). Trimming removed 6 bases at V and 5 bases at J, with 13 bases between. The CDR3 has 13 amino acids. CDR3 region: CASRSTVAYGYTF. The DNA for the CDR3 is TGTGCCAGTAGGTCTACAGTGGCTTATGGCTACACCTTC.

The chain carries TRBV6-5 and TRBJ2-5, with 12 positions matching TRBD2. CDR3 length: 14 residues. V shed 11 bases, J shed 3 bases, and the junction held 7 bases outside the gene matches. CDR1 and CDR2 from the germline V gene are MNHEY and SVGAGI. Written as DNA, the CDR3 is TGTGCCGGGTCCACTAGCGGGGGGAAAGAGACCCAGTACTTC. Translating gives CAGSTSGGKETQYF.

The chain links TRBV6-6 to TRBJ2-7; TRBD2 matches at 10 bases. V was pared by 2 bases and J by 0 bases, with 4 bases of the junction left unmatched. The germline V gene has CDR1 MNHNY and CDR2 SVGAGI (reference sequence). This CDR3 spans 16 amino acids. The CDR3, as DNA: TGTGCCAGCAGTTACGAGGGGACTAGCGTCTCCTACGAGCAGTACTTC. Amino acid sequence: CASSYEGTSVSYEQYF.

The chain has TRBV2 and TRBJ2-3; TRBD2 might be the D (5 bases). CDR1 and CDR2 (germline): SNHLY, FYNNEI. The CDR3 consists of 13 residues. The CDR3 sequence is CALQESGPDTQYF. CDR3 coding DNA: TGTGCTTTGCAGGAGAGCGGCCCAGATACGCAGTATTTT.

This chain links TRBV20-1 with TRBJ2-1, with a possible D match to TRBD2 (6 bases). Per the germline V gene, CDR1 is DFQATT and CDR2 is SNEGSKA (reference sequence). The V gene lost 3 bases and the J gene lost 6 bases, with 24 bases spanning the gap. CDR3 size: 17 residues. The CDR3 here is CSASFVGRSGHVNEQFF. The CDR3 region has the DNA TGCAGTGCTAGTTTTGTGGGGAGGAGCGGGCACGTCAATGAGCAGTTCTTC.

The rearrangement uses TRBV6-6 and TRBJ2-2; the D gene is possibly TRBD1 (5 bases). Germline CDR1 and CDR2: MNHNY and SVGAGI (reference sequence). The CDR3 loop spans 13 amino acids. Trimming pared 4 bases from V and 7 bases from J, leaving 10 bases between. The CDR3 region is CASSSGSGGELFF. The CDR3 coding sequence is TGTGCCAGCAGTTCAGGGTCGGGCGGGGAGCTGTTTTTT.

The rearrangement uses TRBV19 and TRBJ1-4; tentative D call: TRBD1 (5 bases). Germline CDR1 is LNHDA and CDR2 is SQIVND (reference sequence). The CDR3 is 13 residues long. Trimming took 8 bases from V and 7 from J, leaving 14 bases between them. The DNA for the CDR3 is TGTGCCAGTGCAGGGTGGAGTGGTGAAAAACTGTTTTTT. Its protein product is CASAGWSGEKLFF.

The chain has TRBV7-9 and TRBJ2-1; possibly TRBD2 for D (6 bases). This CDR3 is built from 14 residues. Trimming cost V 1 base and J 8 bases, with 12 bases left between them. Per the germline V gene, CDR1 is SEHNR and CDR2 is FQNEAQ (reference sequence). The CDR3 region has the DNA TGTGCCAGCAGCTTAGAGGGGCGGGGAGATGAGCAGTTCTTC. It yields the protein CASSLEGRGDEQFF.

The chain is built from TRBV11-2 and TRBJ1-2, with D possibly being TRBD1 (5 bases). The CDR3 has 12 residues. The germline V and J ends were trimmed by 7 bases and 4 bases, with 10 bases remaining between them. Per germline, CDR1 SGHAT and CDR2 FQNNGV. CDR3 sequence (DNA): TGTGCCAGCATGGACACCGTCTATGGCTACACCTTC. This encodes CASMDTVYGYTF.

CDR3 nucleotide sequence: TGTGCCAGCAGCCAAGCGGGGACGGTTAATGAAAAACTGTTTTTT. Its protein is CASSQAGTVNEKLFF. V is TRBV16 and J is TRBJ1-4; possibly TRBD1 for D (5 bases). V lost 2 bases to trimming and J lost 4 bases, with 11 bases between them. The CDR3 loop spans 15 amino acids. The V gene's germline CDR1 is KGHSY and CDR2 FQNENV.

In nucleotides, the CDR3 is TGTGCCAGCAACCTCGACAGAAACACAGATACGCAGTATTTT. This translates into CASNLDRNTDTQYF. V gene TRBV6-5 combines with J gene TRBJ2-3; TRBD1 might be the D (5 bases). The V gene's germline CDR1 is MNHEY and CDR2 SVGAGI. The germline V and J ends were trimmed by 7 bases and 2 bases, with 13 bases remaining between them. CDR3 length: 14 residues.

The chain employs TRBV28 and TRBJ2-7, with 8 bases aligning to TRBD1. The CDR3 has 12 amino acids. The germline CDR1 and CDR2 sequences are MDHEN and SYDVKM. The junction had 2 bases not matched to a gene; V was cut back by 5 bases and J by 5 bases. The CDR3 spells CASSQTGDEQYF. CDR3 sequence (DNA): TGTGCCAGCAGTCAGACAGGGGACGAGCAGTACTTC.

The chain has TRBV7-9 and TRBJ1-6; tentatively, D is TRBD1 (6 bases). Germline V gene lookup returns CDR1 SEHNR and CDR2 FQNEAQ (reference sequence). The CDR3 extends over 12 amino acids. V was trimmed by 6 bases and J by 7 bases, leaving 7 bases between them. The CDR3 DNA is TGTGCCAGCAGTGGACAGAATTCACCCCTCCACTTT. Translating it yields CASSGQNSPLHF. Looking up the rest from reference TRBV7-9 and TRBJ1-6 gives the full variable domain: DTGVSQNPRHKITKRGQNVTFRCDPISEHNRLYWYRQTLGQGPEFLTYFQNEAQLEKSRLLSDRFSAERPKGSFSTLEIQRTEQGDSAMYLCASSGQNSPLHFGNGTRLTVT.

The chain carries TRBV6-5 and TRBJ1-2; D possibly corresponds to TRBD1 (5 bases). The CDR3 totals 14 residues. Germline CDR1 and CDR2: MNHEY and SVGAGI. Trimming stripped 4 bases from V and 4 bases from J, with 13 bases between. In DNA, the CDR3 is TGTGCCAGCAGTTCTGGGGCAGGCTCCTATGGCTACACCTTC. Its protein product is CASSSGAGSYGYTF.

The rearrangement uses TRBV15 and TRBJ1-3; TRBD1 is a possible D gene (5 bases). Germline V gene lookup returns CDR1 LNHNV and CDR2 YYDKDF (reference sequence). The CDR3 has 17 residues. V lost 0 bases, J lost 1 base, and 13 bases lay in between. CDR3 DNA sequence: TGTGCCACCAGCAGAGAAGCCTTTCAGGGATCTGGAAACACCATATATTTT. It encodes CATSREAFQGSGNTIYF.

This chain connects TRBV4-2 to TRBJ1-2, with TRBD1 identical over 7 bases. V lost 4 bases to trimming and J lost 8 bases; unmatched junction nucleotides: 10. The germline gives CDR1 LGHNA, CDR2 YNFKEQ. The CDR3 has 14 amino acids. This CDR3 reads CASSRGQSDRGYTF. The CDR3 DNA follows: TGTGCCAGCAGCCGGGGACAGTCCGACAGGGGCTACACCTTC.

V usage is TRBV6-4 and J usage is TRBJ2-2, with 7 nucleotides matching TRBD2. The J segment lost 2 bases and the V segment lost 8 bases, leaving 5 bases of the junction unmatched. The germline gives CDR1 MRHNA, CDR2 SNTAGT. CDR3 length equals 14 residues. CDR3 sequence reads: CASGSTSNTGELFF. In DNA form, the CDR3 reads TGTGCCAGCGGATCGACTAGCAACACCGGGGAGCTGTTTTTT.

A word on this clone: The junction shows a germline mismatch at one end, possibly a read error. The V and J genes are TRBV7-3 and TRBJ2-7; D remains ambiguous. Germline CDR1 SGHTA, CDR2 FQGTGA. This CDR3 region has 8 residues. CDR3 nucleotide sequence: TGTGCCAGCAATCTCCTCCGCTTC. Amino acid sequence: CASNLLRF.

The rearrangement links TRBV5-1 to TRBJ1-2, with TRBD1 identical over 7 bases. The CDR3 totals 13 residues. The germline gives CDR1 SGHRS, CDR2 YFSETQ. V dropped 1 base and J dropped 8; count of bases not matched to a gene: 5. The CDR3 coding sequence is TGCGCCAGCAGCTTGACAGGGGCGGGAGGCTACACCTTC. The encoded protein is CASSLTGAGGYTF.